This T cell receptor (beta chain) was obtained from a study of control samples from healthy donors and cancer patients. Trimming took off 6 bases at V and 3 bases at J, with 19 bases between the two ends. The CDR3 extends over 15 amino acids. Per germline, CDR1 SGHRS and CDR2 YFSETQ. Measured with immunoSEQ multiplex PCR; TCRdb has only the in-frame clones, and not every one. The sample holds more than 140,000 clones, roughly 94% seen once. Material for sequencing was blood. This sequence was found in a man aged 40-50 years in good health. The rearrangement links TRBV5-1 to TRBJ2-7; D possibly corresponds to TRBD1 (5 bases). CDR3: CASTPQTRGYYEQYF. The CDR3 DNA reads as TGCGCCAGCACCCCTCAGACAAGGGGTTACTACGAGCAGTACTTC.